The rows below give T cell receptor beta chains drawn from one sample of a study of cytomegalovirus exposure and HLA in healthy donors. Only in-frame clones appear in the TCRdb table, and some are missing; sequencing was by immunoSEQ multiplex PCR. The sample lists about 110,000 clones, 55% to 75% occurring once. Sequenced sample: PBMCs. These receptors were collected from a woman aged 70 to 79 in good health and CMV-seropositive. The CDR3 runs from the conserved cysteine through the conserved F or W. Fields, in order: clone size, J gene, D gene, V gene, CDR3 protein, CDR3 DNA. D genes are given only for firm matches. Size values are once, few and many counts, or a class for expanded clones, and some rows have none.

clone_size: NA
j_call: TRBJ2-7
d_call: NA
v_call: TRBV4-3
cdr3_aa: CASSQDVSYEQYF
cdr3_nt: TGCGCCAGCAGCCAAGACGTCAGCTACGAGCAGTACTTC

clone_size: NA
j_call: TRBJ2-2
d_call: TRBD1
v_call: TRBV13
cdr3_aa: CASSFRTGNTGELFF
cdr3_nt: TGTGCCAGCAGCTTCCGGACAGGGAACACCGGGGAGCTGTTTTTT

clone_size: once
j_call: TRBJ2-7
d_call: TRBD1
v_call: TRBV4-2
cdr3_aa: CASSPFGQGASYEQYF
cdr3_nt: TGTGCCAGCAGCCCCTTCGGGCAGGGGGCCTCCTACGAGCAGTACTTC

clone_size: few
j_call: TRBJ2-4
d_call: NA
v_call: TRBV2
cdr3_aa: CASSDGGIQYF
cdr3_nt: TGTGCCAGCAGTGACGGGGGCATTCAGTACTTC

clone_size: NA
j_call: TRBJ1-1
d_call: NA
v_call: TRBV11-1
cdr3_aa: CASSPGTGLRGHQNTEAFF
cdr3_nt: TGTGCCAGCAGCCCAGGGACGGGACTCAGAGGACACCAGAACACTGAAGCTTTCTTT

clone_size: NA
j_call: TRBJ1-1
d_call: TRBD1
v_call: TRBV7-9
cdr3_aa: CASSPDRENTEAFF
cdr3_nt: TGTGCCAGCAGCCCGGACAGGGAGAACACTGAAGCTTTCTTT

clone_size: NA
j_call: TRBJ1-1
d_call: TRBD1
v_call: TRBV30
cdr3_aa: CAWSVQGLPGTEAFF
cdr3_nt: TGTGCCTGGAGTGTACAGGGGCTCCCGGGCACTGAAGCTTTCTTT

clone_size: NA
j_call: TRBJ1-2
d_call: NA
v_call: TRBV25-1
cdr3_aa: CASSEVGAGYGYTF
cdr3_nt: TGTGCCAGCAGTGAAGTAGGGGCGGGGTATGGCTACACCTTC

clone_size: NA
j_call: TRBJ1-5
d_call: NA
v_call: TRBV5-8
cdr3_aa: CASSKRGTGSNQPQHF
cdr3_nt: TGTGCCAGCAGTAAACGTGGAACAGGTAGCAATCAGCCCCAGCATTTT

clone_size: NA
j_call: TRBJ2-3
d_call: NA
v_call: TRBV21-1
cdr3_aa: CASILGTSGGSSTDTQYF
cdr3_nt: TGTGCCAGCATCCTGGGGACTAGCGGGGGATCTAGCACAGATACGCAGTATTTT

clone_size: NA
j_call: TRBJ2-5
d_call: TRBD2
v_call: TRBV9
cdr3_aa: CASSVTGGAGETQYF
cdr3_nt: TGTGCCAGCAGCGTGACCGGGGGGGCGGGAGAGACCCAGTACTTC

clone_size: few
j_call: TRBJ2-7
d_call: TRBD1
v_call: TRBV4-1
cdr3_aa: CASSQTPQGAQEQYF
cdr3_nt: TGCGCCAGCAGCCAAACTCCACAGGGGGCACAAGAGCAGTACTTC

clone_size: NA
j_call: TRBJ1-3
d_call: NA
v_call: TRBV7-6
cdr3_aa: CASSTHSTSGNTIYF
cdr3_nt: TGTGCCAGCAGCACCCACAGTACCTCTGGAAACACCATATATTTT

clone_size: NA
j_call: TRBJ1-3
d_call: NA
v_call: TRBV7-7
cdr3_aa: CAVSTHSLPSGNTIYF
cdr3_nt: TGTGCCGTGTCGACCCACAGTTTACCCTCTGGAAACACCATATATTTT

clone_size: NA
j_call: TRBJ1-1
d_call: NA
v_call: TRBV7-9
cdr3_aa: CASGGFGGEAFF
cdr3_nt: TGTGCCAGCGGGGGGTTCGGAGGTGAAGCTTTCTTT

clone_size: few
j_call: TRBJ1-6
d_call: NA
v_call: TRBV29-1
cdr3_aa: CSVGGGDNSPLHF
cdr3_nt: TGCAGCGTTGGTGGGGGGGATAATTCACCCCTCCACTTT

clone_size: NA
j_call: TRBJ2-3
d_call: NA
v_call: TRBV7-3
cdr3_aa: CASSPTPSTDTQYF
cdr3_nt: TGTGCCAGCAGCCCCACCCCTAGTACGGATACGCAGTATTTT

clone_size: few
j_call: TRBJ2-1
d_call: TRBD2
v_call: TRBV5-1
cdr3_aa: CASSKRAGRGEQFF
cdr3_nt: TGCGCCAGCAGTAAAAGAGCGGGGCGAGGTGAGCAGTTCTTC

clone_size: large
j_call: TRBJ1-1
d_call: NA
v_call: TRBV10-3
cdr3_aa: CAITNPGGTEAFF
cdr3_nt: TGTGCCATCACCAACCCTGGGGGGACTGAAGCTTTCTTT

clone_size: NA
j_call: TRBJ1-6
d_call: NA
v_call: TRBV5-1
cdr3_aa: CASSLATTSINSPLHF
cdr3_nt: TGCGCCAGCAGCTTGGCCACTACGTCAATCAATTCACCCCTCCACTTT

clone_size: once
j_call: TRBJ2-2
d_call: TRBD1
v_call: TRBV10-3
cdr3_aa: CAISSGTGGADGELFF
cdr3_nt: TGTGCCATCAGCTCCGGGACAGGGGGCGCGGACGGGGAGCTGTTTTTT

clone_size: NA
j_call: TRBJ2-3
d_call: NA
v_call: TRBV5-1
cdr3_aa: CASSLSGGSSTDTQYF
cdr3_nt: TGCGCCAGCAGCTTGTCGGGTGGGTCTAGCACAGATACGCAGTATTTT

clone_size: NA
j_call: TRBJ1-1
d_call: NA
v_call: TRBV25-1
cdr3_aa: CASSESAGMNTEAFF
cdr3_nt: TGTGCCAGCAGTGAATCAGCAGGGATGAACACTGAAGCTTTCTTT

clone_size: NA
j_call: TRBJ1-4
d_call: NA
v_call: TRBV4-2
cdr3_aa: CASSQDSGEKLFF
cdr3_nt: TGTGCCAGCAGCCAAGACAGCGGGGAAAAACTGTTTTTT

clone_size: once
j_call: TRBJ2-5
d_call: TRBD2
v_call: TRBV19
cdr3_aa: CASSPGLAGGTETQYF
cdr3_nt: TGTGCCAGTAGTCCTGGACTAGCGGGGGGGACGGAGACCCAGTACTTC

clone_size: NA
j_call: TRBJ1-4
d_call: NA
v_call: TRBV7-9
cdr3_aa: CASSFRETTNEKLFF
cdr3_nt: TGTGCCAGCAGCTTCCGGGAAACAACTAATGAAAAACTGTTTTTT

clone_size: NA
j_call: TRBJ2-7
d_call: TRBD1
v_call: TRBV2
cdr3_aa: CASISTGGLGEQYF
cdr3_nt: TGTGCCAGCATTAGCACAGGGGGCTTGGGGGAGCAGTACTTC

clone_size: NA
j_call: TRBJ1-5
d_call: NA
v_call: TRBV30
cdr3_aa: CACSSDRNQPQHF
cdr3_nt: TGTGCCTGCAGCTCGGACAGAAATCAGCCCCAGCATTTT

clone_size: NA
j_call: TRBJ1-1
d_call: TRBD1
v_call: TRBV11-2
cdr3_aa: CASSQDRVNTEAFF
cdr3_nt: TGTGCCAGCAGCCAGGACAGGGTAAACACTGAAGCTTTCTTT

clone_size: once
j_call: TRBJ2-7
d_call: TRBD2
v_call: TRBV7-9
cdr3_aa: CASSYRTSGGALYEQYF
cdr3_nt: TGTGCCAGCAGCTACCGGACTAGCGGGGGGGCTCTCTACGAGCAGTACTTC

clone_size: NA
j_call: TRBJ1-6
d_call: TRBD1
v_call: TRBV25-1
cdr3_aa: CASSRSTGNNSPLHF
cdr3_nt: TGTGCCAGCAGTAGATCGACAGGGAACAATTCACCCCTCCACTTT

clone_size: few
j_call: TRBJ1-4
d_call: NA
v_call: TRBV19
cdr3_aa: CASSRGWENEKLFF
cdr3_nt: TGTGCCAGTAGTAGGGGATGGGAGAATGAAAAACTGTTTTTT